The present entry profiles one T cell receptor (beta chain) with its context. The entry originates in a study of blood T cell repertoires in COVID-19. Study information: From the United States, Italy and Spain came samples of acute and convalescent COVID-19.

Per the original methods: Reference gene primers were amplified, and this amplification served to estimate nucleated cell counts. Profiled with immunoSEQ multiplex PCR; TCRdb holds only in-frame clones, not every one. The V and J calls and clone size are taken from that table; D and trimming were inferred from the DNA. The sample includes about 150,000 clones, roughly 84% of them seen just once. The CDR3 runs 13 residues. V was shortened by 10 bases and J by 7 bases, with 18 bases between the two germline ends. In germline, CDR1 is ENHRY, CDR2 SYGVKD. The sample taken for sequencing was peripheral blood. The chain links TRBV10-3 to TRBJ2-3; the D is unclear. The sequence was collected from a man in his sixties with COVID-19, enrolled during active disease. The CDR3 coding sequence is TGTGCCACCCGAGAGGAACCCGCTCATACGCAGTATTTT. Protein sequence: CATREEPAHTQYF.